Sequencing of this T cell receptor (beta chain) was carried out in a study of blood T cell repertoires in COVID-19. On the study more broadly: The analysed material was cDNA or gDNA that came from T cells, B-cell-depleted T cells, or PBMCs.

Recruited during active infection, patients (from Seattle) were subsequently followed longitudinally. This CDR3 is built from 14 residues. Germline CDR1 LNHDA, CDR2 SQIVND (reference sequence). Trimming left V 8 bases short and J 0 bases short, with 10 bases between. Profiling relied on immunoSEQ multiplex PCR, and the TCRdb table lists in-frame clones only, not all of them. The data contain some 180,000 clones, approximately 90% of them singletons. Sequenced material: peripheral blood. This clonotype originated in a man younger than 30 with COVID-19, enrolled during active disease. V usage is TRBV19 and J usage is TRBJ1-4; no reliable D call. The CDR3 region has the DNA TGTGCCAGTTCTGACACTGCAACTAATGAAAAACTGTTTTTT. It specifies CASSDTATNEKLFF.